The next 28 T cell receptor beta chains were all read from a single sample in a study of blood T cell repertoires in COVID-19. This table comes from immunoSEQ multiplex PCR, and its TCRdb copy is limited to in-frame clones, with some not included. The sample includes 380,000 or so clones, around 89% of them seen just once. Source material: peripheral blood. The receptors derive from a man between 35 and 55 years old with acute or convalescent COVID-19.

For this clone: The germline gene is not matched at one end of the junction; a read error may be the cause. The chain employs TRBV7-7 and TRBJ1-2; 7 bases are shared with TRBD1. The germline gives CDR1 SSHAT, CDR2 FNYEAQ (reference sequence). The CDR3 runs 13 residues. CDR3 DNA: TGTGCTAGCAACGACAGGGCCAACTATGGCTACACCTTC. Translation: CASNDRANYGYTF.

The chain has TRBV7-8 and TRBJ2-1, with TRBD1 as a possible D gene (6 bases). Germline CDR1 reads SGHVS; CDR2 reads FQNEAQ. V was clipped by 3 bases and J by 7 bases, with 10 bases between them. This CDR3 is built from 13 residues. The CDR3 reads CASSFGQRNEQFF. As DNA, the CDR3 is TGTGCCAGCAGCTTCGGACAGCGAAATGAGCAGTTCTTC.

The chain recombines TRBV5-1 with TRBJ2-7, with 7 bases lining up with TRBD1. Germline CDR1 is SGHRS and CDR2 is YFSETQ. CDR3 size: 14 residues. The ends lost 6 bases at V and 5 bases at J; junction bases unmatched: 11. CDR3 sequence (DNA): TGCGCCAGCAAGGTGACAGGGTTCGTCCACGAGCAGTACTTC. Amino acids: CASKVTGFVHEQYF.

CDR3 protein: CASSLGGASTDTQYF. DNA for the CDR3: TGTGCCAGCAGCCTCGGGGGAGCTAGCACAGATACGCAGTATTTT. V usage is TRBV7-8 and J usage is TRBJ2-3; D might be TRBD2 (6 bases). Trimming removed 5 bases at V and 0 bases at J, with 12 bases between. This CDR3 is 15 amino acids long. CDR1 and CDR2 (germline): SGHVS, FQNEAQ.

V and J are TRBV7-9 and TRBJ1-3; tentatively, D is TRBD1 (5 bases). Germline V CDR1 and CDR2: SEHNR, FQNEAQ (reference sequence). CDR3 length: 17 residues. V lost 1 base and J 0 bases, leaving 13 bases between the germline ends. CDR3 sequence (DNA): TGTGCCAGCAGCTTAGGGGATGGGGGGATCTCTGGAAACACCATATATTTT. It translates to CASSLGDGGISGNTIYF.

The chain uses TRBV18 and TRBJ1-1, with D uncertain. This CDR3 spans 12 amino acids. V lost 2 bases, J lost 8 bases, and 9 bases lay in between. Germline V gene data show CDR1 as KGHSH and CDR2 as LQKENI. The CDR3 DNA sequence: TGTGCCAGCTCACCAAGCGGAGAAGAAGCTTTCTTT. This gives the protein CASSPSGEEAFF.

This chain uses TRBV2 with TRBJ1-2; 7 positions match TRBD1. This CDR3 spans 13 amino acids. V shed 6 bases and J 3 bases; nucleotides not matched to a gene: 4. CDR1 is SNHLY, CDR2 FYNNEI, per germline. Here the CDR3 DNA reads TGTGCCAGCAGGGGACAGACCCACTATGGCTACACCTTC. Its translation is CASRGQTHYGYTF.

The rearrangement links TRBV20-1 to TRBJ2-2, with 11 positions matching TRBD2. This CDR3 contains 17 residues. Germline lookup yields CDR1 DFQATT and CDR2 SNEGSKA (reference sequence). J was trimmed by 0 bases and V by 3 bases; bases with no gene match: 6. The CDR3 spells CSASAGLAVANTGELFF. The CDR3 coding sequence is TGCAGTGCTAGTGCGGGACTAGCGGTTGCGAACACCGGGGAGCTGTTTTTT.

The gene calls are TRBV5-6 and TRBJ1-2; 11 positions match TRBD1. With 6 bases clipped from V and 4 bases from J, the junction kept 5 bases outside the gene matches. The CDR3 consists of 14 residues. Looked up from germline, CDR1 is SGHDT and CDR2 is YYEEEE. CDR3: CASNPDRGLYGYTF. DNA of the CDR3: TGTGCCAGCAACCCGGACAGGGGGCTCTATGGCTACACCTTC.

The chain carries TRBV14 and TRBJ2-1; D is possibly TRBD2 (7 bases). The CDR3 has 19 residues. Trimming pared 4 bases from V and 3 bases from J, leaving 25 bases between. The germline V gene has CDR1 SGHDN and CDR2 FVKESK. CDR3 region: CASSRLGGGGRTFYNEQFF. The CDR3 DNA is TGTGCCAGCAGCCGCCTCGGGGGAGGGGGGAGGACTTTCTACAATGAGCAGTTCTTC. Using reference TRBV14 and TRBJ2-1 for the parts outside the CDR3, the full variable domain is EAGVTQFPSHSVIEKGQTVTLRCDPISGHDNLYWYRRVMGKEIKFLLHFVKESKQDESGMPNNRFLAERTGGTYSTLKVQPAELEDSGVYFCASSRLGGGGRTFYNEQFFGPGTRLTVL.

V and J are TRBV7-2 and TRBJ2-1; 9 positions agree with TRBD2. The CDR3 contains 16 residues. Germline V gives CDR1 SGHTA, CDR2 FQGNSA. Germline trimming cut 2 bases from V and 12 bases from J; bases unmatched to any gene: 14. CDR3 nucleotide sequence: TGTGCCAGCAGCTTATTCGGCGGGGGGGGCGGAATCGGGCAGTTCTTC. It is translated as CASSLFGGGGGIGQFF. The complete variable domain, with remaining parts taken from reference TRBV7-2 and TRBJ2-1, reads GAGVSQSPSNKVTEKGKDVELRCDPISGHTALYWYRQSLGQGLEFLIYFQGNSAPDKSGLPSDRFSAERTGGSVSTLTIQRTQQEDSAVYLCASSLFGGGGGIGQFFGPGTRLTVL.

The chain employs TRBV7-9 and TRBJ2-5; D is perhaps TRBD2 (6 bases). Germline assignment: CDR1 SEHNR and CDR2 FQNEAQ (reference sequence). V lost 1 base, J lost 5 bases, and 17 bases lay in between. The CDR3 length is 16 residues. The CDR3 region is CASSLGAEGMRETQYF. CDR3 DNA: TGTGCCAGCAGCTTAGGAGCGGAGGGGATGAGGGAGACCCAGTACTTC.

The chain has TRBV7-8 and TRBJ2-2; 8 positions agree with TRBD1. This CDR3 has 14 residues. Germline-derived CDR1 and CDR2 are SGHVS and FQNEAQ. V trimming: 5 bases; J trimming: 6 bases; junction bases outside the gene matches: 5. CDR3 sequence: CASSLRGRAGELFF. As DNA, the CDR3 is TGTGCCAGCAGCCTCAGGGGGCGGGCCGGGGAGCTGTTTTTT.

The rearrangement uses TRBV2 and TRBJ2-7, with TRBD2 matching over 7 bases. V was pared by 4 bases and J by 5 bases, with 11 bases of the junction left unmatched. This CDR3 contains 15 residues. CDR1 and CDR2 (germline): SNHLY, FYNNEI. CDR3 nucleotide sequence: TGTGCCAGCAGTGGCTCGAGGGAGGGCCTTAACGAGCAGTACTTC. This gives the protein CASSGSREGLNEQYF. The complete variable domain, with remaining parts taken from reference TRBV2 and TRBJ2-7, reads EPEVTQTPSHQVTQMGQEVILRCVPISNHLYFYWYRQILGQKVEFLVSFYNNEISEKSEIFDDQFSVERPDGSNFTLKIRSTKLEDSAMYFCASSGSREGLNEQYFGPGTRLTVT.

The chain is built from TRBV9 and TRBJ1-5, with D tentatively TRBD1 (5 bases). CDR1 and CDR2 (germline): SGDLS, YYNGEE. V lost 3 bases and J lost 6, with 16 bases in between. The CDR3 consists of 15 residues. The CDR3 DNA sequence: TGTGCCAGCAGCGCTGGGGGAGGGGCTGCTCAGCCCCAGCATTTT. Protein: CASSAGGGAAQPQHF.

CDR3 in amino acids: CASSQREYGHGNTIYF. The CDR3 coding sequence is TGCGCCAGCAGCCAGCGGGAATATGGGCATGGAAACACCATATATTTT. This chain joins TRBV4-1 and TRBJ1-3; D gene uncertain. Germline V gene sequence: CDR1 MGHRA, CDR2 YSYEKL. V was clipped by 3 bases and J by 3 bases, with 15 bases between them. The CDR3 sequence is 16 residues long.

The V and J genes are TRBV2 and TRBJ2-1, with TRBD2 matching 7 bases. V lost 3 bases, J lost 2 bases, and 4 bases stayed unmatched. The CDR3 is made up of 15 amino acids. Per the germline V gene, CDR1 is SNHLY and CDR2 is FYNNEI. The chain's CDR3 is CASSEASGTYNEQFF. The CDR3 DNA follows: TGTGCCAGCAGTGAGGCTAGCGGAACCTACAATGAGCAGTTCTTC.

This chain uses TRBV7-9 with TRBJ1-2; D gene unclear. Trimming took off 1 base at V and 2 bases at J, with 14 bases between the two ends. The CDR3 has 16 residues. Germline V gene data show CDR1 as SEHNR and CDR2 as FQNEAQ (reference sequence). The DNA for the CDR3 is TGTGCCAGCAGCTTAGACAAGCGCCCGGCCAACTATGGCTACACCTTC. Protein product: CASSLDKRPANYGYTF.

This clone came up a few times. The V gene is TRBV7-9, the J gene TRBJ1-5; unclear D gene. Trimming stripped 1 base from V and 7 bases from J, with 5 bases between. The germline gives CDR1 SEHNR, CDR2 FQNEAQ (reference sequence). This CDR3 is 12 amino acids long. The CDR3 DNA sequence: TGTGCCAGCAGCTTAGACAGCCAGCCCCAGCATTTT. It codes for CASSLDSQPQHF.

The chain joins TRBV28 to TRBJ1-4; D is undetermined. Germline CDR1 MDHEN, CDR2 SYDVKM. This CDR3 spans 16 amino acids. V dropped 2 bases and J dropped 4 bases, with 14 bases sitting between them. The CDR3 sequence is CASSLMSGRRNEKLFF. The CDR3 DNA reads TGTGCCAGCAGTTTAATGAGTGGCAGGCGTAATGAAAAACTGTTTTTT.

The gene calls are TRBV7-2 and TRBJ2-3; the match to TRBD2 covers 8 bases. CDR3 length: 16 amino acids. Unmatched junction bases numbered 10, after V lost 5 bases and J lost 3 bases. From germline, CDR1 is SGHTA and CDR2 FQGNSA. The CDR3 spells CASSTSGAGGTDTQYF. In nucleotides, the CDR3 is TGTGCCAGCAGCACATCGGGGGCGGGGGGAACAGATACGCAGTATTTT. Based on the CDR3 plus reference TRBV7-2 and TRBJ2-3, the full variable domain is GAGVSQSPSNKVTEKGKDVELRCDPISGHTALYWYRQSLGQGLEFLIYFQGNSAPDKSGLPSDRFSAERTGGSVSTLTIQRTQQEDSAVYLCASSTSGAGGTDTQYFGPGTRLTVL.

CDR3 protein: CASSENRVQETQYF. As DNA, the CDR3 is TGTGCCAGCAGTGAAAACAGGGTACAAGAGACCCAGTACTTC. V is TRBV2 and J is TRBJ2-5, with a possible D match to TRBD1 (6 bases). The CDR3 extends over 14 amino acids. Looked up from germline, CDR1 is SNHLY and CDR2 is FYNNEI. Trimming took off 2 bases at V and 2 bases at J, with 9 bases between the two ends.

Written as DNA, the CDR3 is TGCGCCAGCAGTGAGTCCCAGGGGTTAGACGCCACTGAAGCTTTCTTT. It translates to CASSESQGLDATEAFF. The chain uses TRBV10-1 and TRBJ1-1, with a possible D match to TRBD1 (6 bases). Trimming left V 0 bases short and J 4 bases short, with 15 bases between. Germline V gene sequence: CDR1 WNHNN, CDR2 SYGVQD (reference sequence). The CDR3 covers 16 residues.

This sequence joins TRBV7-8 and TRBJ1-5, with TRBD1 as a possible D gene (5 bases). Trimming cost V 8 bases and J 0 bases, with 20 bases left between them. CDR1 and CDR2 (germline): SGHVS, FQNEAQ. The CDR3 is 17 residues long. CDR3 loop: CASGGLPPRDSNQPQHF. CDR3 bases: TGTGCCAGCGGGGGACTTCCTCCTCGAGATAGCAATCAGCCCCAGCATTTT.

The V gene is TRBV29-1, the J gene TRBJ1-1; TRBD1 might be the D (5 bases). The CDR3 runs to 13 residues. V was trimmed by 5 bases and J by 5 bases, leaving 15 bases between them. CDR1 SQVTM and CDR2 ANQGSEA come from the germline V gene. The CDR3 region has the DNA TGCAGCGTTCTCAGGGAAGCATTGACTGAAGCTTTCTTT. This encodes CSVLREALTEAFF.

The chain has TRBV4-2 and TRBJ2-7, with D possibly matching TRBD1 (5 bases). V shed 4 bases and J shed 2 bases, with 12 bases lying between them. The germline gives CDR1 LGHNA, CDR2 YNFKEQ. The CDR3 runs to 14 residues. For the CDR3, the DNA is TGTGCCAGCAGCCTACAGGTAGGCGCCTACGAGCAGTACTTC. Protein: CASSLQVGAYEQYF.

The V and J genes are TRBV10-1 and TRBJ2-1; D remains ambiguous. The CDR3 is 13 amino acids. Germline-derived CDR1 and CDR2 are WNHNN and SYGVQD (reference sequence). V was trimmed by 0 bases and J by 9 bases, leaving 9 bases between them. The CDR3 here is CASSESESGEQFF. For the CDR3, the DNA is TGCGCCAGCAGTGAGTCAGAGAGTGGTGAGCAGTTCTTC.

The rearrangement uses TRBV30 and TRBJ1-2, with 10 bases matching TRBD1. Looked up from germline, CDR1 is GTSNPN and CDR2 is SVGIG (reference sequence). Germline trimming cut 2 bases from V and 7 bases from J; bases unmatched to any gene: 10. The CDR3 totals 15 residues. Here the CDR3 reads CAWSMGTGTGVGYTF. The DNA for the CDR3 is TGTGCCTGGAGTATGGGGACCGGGACAGGGGTTGGCTACACCTTC.